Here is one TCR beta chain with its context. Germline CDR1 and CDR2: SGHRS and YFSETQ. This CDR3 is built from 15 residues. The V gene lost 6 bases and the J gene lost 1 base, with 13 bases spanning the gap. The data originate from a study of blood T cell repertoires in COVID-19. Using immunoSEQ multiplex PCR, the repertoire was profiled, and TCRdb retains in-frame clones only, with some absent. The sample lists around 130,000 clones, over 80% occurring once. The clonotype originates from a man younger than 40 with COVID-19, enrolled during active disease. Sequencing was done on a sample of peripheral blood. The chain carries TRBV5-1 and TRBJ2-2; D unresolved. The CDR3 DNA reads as TGCGCCAGCACCCCCGCAGATCTGAACACCGGGGAGCTGTTTTTT. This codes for CASTPADLNTGELFF.